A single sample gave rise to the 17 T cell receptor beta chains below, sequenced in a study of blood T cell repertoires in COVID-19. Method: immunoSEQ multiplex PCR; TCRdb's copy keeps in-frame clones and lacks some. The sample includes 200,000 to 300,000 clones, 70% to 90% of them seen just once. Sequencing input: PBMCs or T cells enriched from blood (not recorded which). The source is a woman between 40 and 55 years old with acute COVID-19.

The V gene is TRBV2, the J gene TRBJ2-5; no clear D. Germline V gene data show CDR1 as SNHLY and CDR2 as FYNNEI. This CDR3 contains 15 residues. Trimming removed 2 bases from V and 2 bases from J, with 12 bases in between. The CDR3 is CASSETRGPQETQYF. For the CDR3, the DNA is TGTGCCAGCAGTGAAACTCGAGGCCCACAAGAGACCCAGTACTTC.

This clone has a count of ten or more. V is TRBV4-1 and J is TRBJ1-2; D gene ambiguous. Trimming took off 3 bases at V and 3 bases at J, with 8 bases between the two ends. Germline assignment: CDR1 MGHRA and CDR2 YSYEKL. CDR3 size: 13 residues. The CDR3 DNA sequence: TGCGCCAGCAGCCAGATAGTCTACTATGGCTACACCTTC. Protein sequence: CASSQIVYYGYTF.

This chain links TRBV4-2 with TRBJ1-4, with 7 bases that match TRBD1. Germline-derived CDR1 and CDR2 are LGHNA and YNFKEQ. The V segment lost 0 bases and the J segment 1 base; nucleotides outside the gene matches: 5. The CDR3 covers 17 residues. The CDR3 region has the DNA TGTGCCAGCAGCCAAGAGCGACAGGGCTTAACTAATGAAAAACTGTTTTTT. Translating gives CASSQERQGLTNEKLFF.

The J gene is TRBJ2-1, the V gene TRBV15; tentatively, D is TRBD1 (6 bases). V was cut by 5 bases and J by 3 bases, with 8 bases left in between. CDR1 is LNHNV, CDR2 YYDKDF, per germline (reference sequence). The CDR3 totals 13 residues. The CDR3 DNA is TGTGCCACCAGCTTAGGGGGCTACAATGAGCAGTTCTTC. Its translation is CATSLGGYNEQFF.

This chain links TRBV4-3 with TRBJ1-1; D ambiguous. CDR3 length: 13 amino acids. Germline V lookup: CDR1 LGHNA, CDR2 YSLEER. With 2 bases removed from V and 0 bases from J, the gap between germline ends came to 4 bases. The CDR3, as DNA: TGCGCCAGCAGCCAACAGATGAACACTGAAGCTTTCTTT. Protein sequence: CASSQQMNTEAFF.

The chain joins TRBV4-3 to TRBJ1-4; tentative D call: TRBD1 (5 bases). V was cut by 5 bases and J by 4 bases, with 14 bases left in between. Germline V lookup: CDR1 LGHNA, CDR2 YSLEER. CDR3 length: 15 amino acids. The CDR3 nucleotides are TGCGCCAGCAGCGACCGCGGGGCCTTTAATGAAAAACTGTTTTTT. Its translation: CASSDRGAFNEKLFF.

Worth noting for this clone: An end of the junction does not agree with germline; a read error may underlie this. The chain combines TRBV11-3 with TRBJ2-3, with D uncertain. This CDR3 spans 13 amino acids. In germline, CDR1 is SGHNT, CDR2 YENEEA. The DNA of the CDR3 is TGTGCCAGCAGCTTACGACCCACAGATATGCAGTATTTT. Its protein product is CASSLRPTDMQYF.

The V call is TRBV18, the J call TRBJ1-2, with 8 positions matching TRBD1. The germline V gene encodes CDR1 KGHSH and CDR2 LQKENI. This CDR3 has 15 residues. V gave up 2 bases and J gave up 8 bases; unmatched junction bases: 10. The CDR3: CASSPKTGDLIGYTF. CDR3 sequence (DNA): TGTGCCAGCTCACCAAAGACAGGGGATCTTATAGGCTACACCTTC. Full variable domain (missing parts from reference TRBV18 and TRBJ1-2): NAGVMQNPRHLVRRRGQEARLRCSPMKGHSHVYWYRQLPEEGLKFMVYLQKENIIDESGMPKERFSAEFPKEGPSILRIQQVVRGDSAAYFCASSPKTGDLIGYTFGSGTRLTVV.

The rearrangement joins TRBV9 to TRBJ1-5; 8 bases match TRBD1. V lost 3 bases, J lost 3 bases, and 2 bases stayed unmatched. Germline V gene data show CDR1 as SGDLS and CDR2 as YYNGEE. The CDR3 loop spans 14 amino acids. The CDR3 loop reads CASSGGQVNQPQHF. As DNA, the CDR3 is TGTGCCAGCAGCGGGGGACAGGTCAATCAGCCCCAGCATTTT.

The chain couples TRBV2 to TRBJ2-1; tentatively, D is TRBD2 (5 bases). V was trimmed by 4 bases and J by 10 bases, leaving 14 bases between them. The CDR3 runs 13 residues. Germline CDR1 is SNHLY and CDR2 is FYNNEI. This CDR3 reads CASSVLLAAEQFF. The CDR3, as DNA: TGTGCCAGCAGTGTGCTCCTAGCCGCCGAGCAGTTCTTC.

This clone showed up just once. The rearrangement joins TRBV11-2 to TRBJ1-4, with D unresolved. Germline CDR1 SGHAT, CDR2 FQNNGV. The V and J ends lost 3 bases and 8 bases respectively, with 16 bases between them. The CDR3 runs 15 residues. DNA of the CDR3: TGTGCCAGCAGCTTGCGGGGAGGGCAAAAGGAAAAACTGTTTTTT. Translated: CASSLRGGQKEKLFF.

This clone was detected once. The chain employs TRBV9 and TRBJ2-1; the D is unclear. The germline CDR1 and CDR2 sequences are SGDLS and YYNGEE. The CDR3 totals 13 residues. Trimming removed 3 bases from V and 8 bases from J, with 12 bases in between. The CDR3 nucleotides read TGTGCCAGCAGCGGCGGTCCTTGGGATGAGCAGTTCTTC. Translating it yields CASSGGPWDEQFF. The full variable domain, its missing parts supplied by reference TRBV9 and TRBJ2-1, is DSGVTQTPKHLITATGQRVTLRCSPRSGDLSVYWYQQSLDQGLQFLIQYYNGEERAKGNILERFSAQQFPDLHSELNLSSLELGDSALYFCASSGGPWDEQFFGPGTRLTVL.

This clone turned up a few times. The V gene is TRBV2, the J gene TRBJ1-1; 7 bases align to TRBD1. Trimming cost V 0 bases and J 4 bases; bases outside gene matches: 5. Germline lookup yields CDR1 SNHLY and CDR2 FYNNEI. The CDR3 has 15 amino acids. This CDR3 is CASSEAGRGITEAFF. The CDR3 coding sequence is TGTGCCAGCAGTGAAGCGGGCAGGGGGATCACTGAAGCTTTCTTT.

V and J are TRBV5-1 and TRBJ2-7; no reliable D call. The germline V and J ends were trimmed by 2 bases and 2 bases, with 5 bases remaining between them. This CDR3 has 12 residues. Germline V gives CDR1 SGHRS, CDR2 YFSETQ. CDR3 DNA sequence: TGCGCCAGCAGCTTATCTACCTACGAGCAGTACTTC. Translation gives CASSLSTYEQYF.

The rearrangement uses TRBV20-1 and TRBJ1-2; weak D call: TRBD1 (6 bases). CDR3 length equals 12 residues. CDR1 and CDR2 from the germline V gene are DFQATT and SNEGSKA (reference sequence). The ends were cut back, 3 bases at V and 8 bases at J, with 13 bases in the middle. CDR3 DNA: TGCAGTGCTAGTGGGGGCCTGAAGGGCTACACCTTC. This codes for CSASGGLKGYTF.

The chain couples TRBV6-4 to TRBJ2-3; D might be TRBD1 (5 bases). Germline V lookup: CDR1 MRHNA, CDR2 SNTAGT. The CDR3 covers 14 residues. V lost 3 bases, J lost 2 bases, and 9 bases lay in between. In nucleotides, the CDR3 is TGTGCCAGCAGTGAATTAGGGGACACAGATACGCAGTATTTT. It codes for CASSELGDTDTQYF.

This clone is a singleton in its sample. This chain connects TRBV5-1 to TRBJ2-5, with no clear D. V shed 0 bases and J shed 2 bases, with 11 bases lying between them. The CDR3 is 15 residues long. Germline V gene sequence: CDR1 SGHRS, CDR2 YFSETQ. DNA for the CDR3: TGCGCCAGCAGCTTGGAGGCAGGCAGGCAAGAGACCCAGTACTTC. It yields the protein CASSLEAGRQETQYF.